The present TCR beta chain was sequenced within a study of T cells in Graves' hyperthyroidism and ophthalmopathy. Regions amplified from RNA transcripts were the TCR beta CDR3 regions. First-round RT-PCR of the TCR CDR3 relied on the HTBI primer set. TCRdb reprocessed the multiplex PCR reads with MiXCR, giving one entry per CDR3 protein. The table records roughly 580,000 distinct CDR3 sequences, approximately 15% of them present only once. The CDR3 sequence is 14 residues long. Looked up from germline, CDR1 is SGHVS and CDR2 is FNYEAQ. V lost 5 bases, J lost 5 bases, and 4 bases stayed unmatched. This clonotype was observed a handful of times.

This clonotype was sampled from a woman aged 25 to 39 with Graves' hyperthyroidism that later progressed to Graves' ophthalmopathy. Source material: blood. The chain joins TRBV7-6 to TRBJ2-7, with 12 nucleotides matching TRBD2. In DNA form, the CDR3 reads TGTGCCAGCAGCCCTAGCGGGAGGGAAGACGAGCAGTACTTC. Amino acid sequence: CASSPSGREDEQYF.